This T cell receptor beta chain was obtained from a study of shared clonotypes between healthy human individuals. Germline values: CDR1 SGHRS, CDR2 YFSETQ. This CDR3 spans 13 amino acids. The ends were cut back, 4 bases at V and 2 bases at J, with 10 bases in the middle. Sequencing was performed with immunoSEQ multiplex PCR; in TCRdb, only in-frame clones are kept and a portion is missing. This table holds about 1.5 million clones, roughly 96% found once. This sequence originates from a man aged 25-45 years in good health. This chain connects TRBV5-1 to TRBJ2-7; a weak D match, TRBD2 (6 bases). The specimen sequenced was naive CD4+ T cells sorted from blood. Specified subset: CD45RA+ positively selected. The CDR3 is CASSPSVTYEQYF. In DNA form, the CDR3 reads TGCGCCAGCAGCCCTAGCGTCACCTACGAGCAGTACTTC.